This T cell receptor (beta chain) stems from a study of blood T cell repertoires in COVID-19. Study background: Acute and convalescent COVID-19 samples came from the United States, Italy and Spain. T cells, B-cell-depleted T cells, or PBMCs supplied cDNA or gDNA.

Original processing methods: Estimated nucleated cell counts came from reference gene primer amplification. Using immunoSEQ multiplex PCR, the repertoire was profiled, and TCRdb retains in-frame clones only, with some absent. Clonal size and the V and J genes are those of that table, whereas D and trimming came from the DNA. This sample has about 160,000 clones, with about nine tenths found just once. The V gene lost 3 bases and the J gene lost 11 bases, with 10 bases spanning the gap. CDR3 length: 11 residues. This TCR came from a man younger than 30 with acute or convalescent COVID-19. The rearrangement joins TRBV12-3 or TRBV12-4 to TRBJ1-1; D unresolved. Sequenced sample: peripheral blood. CDR3 nucleotides: TGTGCCAGCAGTTTCTGGTTCGGGGCTTTCTTT. The encoded protein is CASSFWFGAFF.